One and the same sample provided the 15 T cell receptor beta chains below, sequenced in a study of human T cells and chemical hapten exposure. Time point meaning: patch test 1, 2 weeks after DPC sensitization. Documented treatment: therapeutic diphenylcyclopropenone sensitization with weekly scalp DPC. TCRdb fed the RACE reads into MiXCR, producing one record per CDR3 protein. Of 150,000 to 200,000 distinct CDR3 sequences in the sample, about 14% were seen once. Material: whole blood, obtained in connection with sensitization to the hapten diphenylcyclopropenone (DPC). The source is a woman aged 25 to 39 with alopecia areata. Some clones in this sample may be carry-over from other donors' samples.

This clonotype was detected ten times or more. V is TRBV11-2 and J is TRBJ2-1; either TRBD1 or TRBD2 may supply D (5 bases each). This CDR3 is built from 15 residues. CDR1 SGHAT and CDR2 FQNNGV come from the germline V gene. Trimming left V 5 bases short and J 2 bases short, with 13 bases between. In nucleotides, the CDR3 is TGTGCCAGCAGCCATTACCGGGGCACCTACAATGAGCAGTTCTTC. This codes for CASSHYRGTYNEQFF.

This clonotype has a count of ten or more. The DNA for the CDR3 is TGTGCCAGCAGTTACGGACAGGGGCGCACAGATACGCAGTATTTT. Its protein is CASSYGQGRTDTQYF. The V and J genes are TRBV6-5 and TRBJ2-3; TRBD1 matches at 9 bases. The CDR3 sequence is 15 residues long. The germline CDR1 and CDR2 sequences are MNHEY and SVGAGI. With V trimmed by 2 bases and J by 1 base, 1 base remained unmatched.

The rearrangement joins TRBV30 to TRBJ1-1; no clear D. The CDR3 covers 10 residues. Germline CDR1 reads GTSNPN; CDR2 reads SVGIG (reference sequence). V lost 6 bases to trimming and J lost 11 bases, with 13 bases between them. CDR3 protein: CACTVPGAFF. DNA for the CDR3: TGTGCCTGCACAGTCCCCGGGGCTTTCTTT.

This clonotype was seen a few times. The rearrangement uses TRBV6-1 and TRBJ2-3; TRBD2 matches at 7 bases. V was pared by 7 bases and J by 0 bases, with 7 bases of the junction left unmatched. Germline loops: CDR1 MNHNS, CDR2 SASEGT. The CDR3 has 15 residues. The CDR3 is CASIAGDSSTDTQYF. CDR3 in DNA: TGTGCCAGCATTGCGGGAGACTCTAGCACAGATACGCAGTATTTT.

This sequence joins TRBV18 and TRBJ2-1; D unresolved. V lost 4 bases and J 5 bases, leaving 6 bases between the germline ends. The V gene's germline CDR1 is KGHSH and CDR2 LQKENI. There are 12 residues in the CDR3. The chain's CDR3 is CASSRRDNEQFF. The CDR3 nucleotides read TGTGCCAGCTCACGTCGGGACAATGAGCAGTTCTTC.

This clonotype came up many times. The J gene is TRBJ2-5, the V gene TRBV12-3 or TRBV12-4; D possibly corresponds to TRBD2 (5 bases). V was shortened by 4 bases and J by 7 bases, with 10 bases between the two germline ends. The CDR3 totals 12 residues. The CDR3 here is CASSSTSGTQYF. DNA for the CDR3: TGTGCCAGCAGTTCAACTAGTGGGACCCAGTACTTC.

The V gene is TRBV2, the J gene TRBJ2-1; either TRBD1 or TRBD2 may supply D (5 bases each). Trimming took 6 bases from V and 6 from J, leaving 12 bases between them. This CDR3 comprises 13 residues. The germline V gene encodes CDR1 SNHLY and CDR2 FYNNEI. CDR3 sequence (DNA): TGTGCCAGCAGCCGGGACCGCATCAATGAGCAGTTCTTC. Translated, it gives CASSRDRINEQFF.

The CDR3 DNA sequence: TGCAGTGCTAGCGGGAGAGGAGATACGCAGTATTTT. It is translated as CSASGRGDTQYF. The chain combines TRBV20-1 with TRBJ2-3; tentative D call: TRBD2 (6 bases). There are 12 residues in the CDR3. CDR1 and CDR2 (germline): DFQATT, SNEGSKA (reference sequence). V was shortened by 3 bases and J by 5 bases, with 9 bases between the two germline ends.

This clonotype was seen a few times. V is TRBV6-2 or TRBV6-3 and J is TRBJ2-1; 7 positions agree with TRBD2. Germline V CDR1 and CDR2: MNHEY, SVGEGT. This CDR3 spans 16 amino acids. With V trimmed by 4 bases and J by 1 base, 7 bases remained unmatched. This CDR3 is CASSSQAGVSYNEQFF. The DNA for the CDR3 is TGTGCCAGCAGTTCACAGGCGGGAGTGTCCTACAATGAGCAGTTCTTC.

V is TRBV5-4 and J is TRBJ1-1, with TRBD1 identical over 7 bases. The CDR3 runs 15 residues. J gave up 8 bases and V 4 bases, and 14 bases lay outside the gene matches. Germline lookup yields CDR1 SGHNT and CDR2 YYREEE (reference sequence). This CDR3 reads CASSVQGSELGEAFF. The CDR3 bases are TGTGCCAGCAGCGTACAGGGGTCGGAGTTAGGCGAAGCTTTCTTT.

The gene calls are TRBV7-2 and TRBJ2-2, with D unclear. The ends were cut back, 3 bases at V and 6 bases at J, with 8 bases in the middle. CDR1 and CDR2 from the germline V gene are SGHTA and FQGNSA. This CDR3 is 13 amino acids long. This chain's CDR3 is CASSFAHSGELFF. As DNA, the CDR3 is TGTGCCAGCAGCTTCGCCCATTCCGGGGAGCTGTTTTTT.

This clonotype has only a few counts. One end of the junction fails to match germline, which may point to a read error. The V call is TRBV7-6, the J call TRBJ2-2, with 9 nucleotides matching TRBD2. Germline lookup yields CDR1 SGHVS and CDR2 FNYEAQ. The CDR3 is 16 amino acids. CDR3 DNA: TGTGCCGGCAGCCAATTAGCGGGGGCGAACACCGGGGAGCTGTTTTTT. Its translation is CAGSQLAGANTGELFF.

This clonotype was counted at least ten times. The rearrangement uses TRBV7-2 and TRBJ2-5; 11 bases align to TRBD2. From germline, CDR1 is SGHTA and CDR2 FQGNSA. V dropped 7 bases and J dropped 7; count of bases not matched to a gene: 8. The CDR3 spans 14 residues. CDR3: CASKTSGGPGTQYF. The CDR3 DNA follows: TGTGCCAGCAAAACTAGCGGGGGTCCAGGGACCCAGTACTTC.

V is TRBV7-9 and J is TRBJ1-4; 9 bases match TRBD1. This CDR3 has 18 amino acids. V was pared by 5 bases and J by 1 base, with 11 bases of the junction left unmatched. Germline V lookup: CDR1 SEHNR, CDR2 FQNEAQ (reference sequence). The CDR3 DNA sequence: TGTGCCAGCAGCGCCCGACAGGGGGAAAAGGGAACTAATGAAAAACTGTTTTTT. This gives the protein CASSARQGEKGTNEKLFF.

V and J are TRBV13 and TRBJ1-2; 9 bases fit TRBD1. The germline V gene has CDR1 PRHDT and CDR2 FYEKMQ (reference sequence). The ends lost 5 bases at V and 8 bases at J; junction bases unmatched: 9. This CDR3 has 14 amino acids. The CDR3 loop is CASSPRTGVGGYTF. In DNA form, the CDR3 reads TGTGCCAGCAGCCCAAGGACAGGGGTTGGAGGCTACACCTTC.